These T cell receptor beta chains were read from a single sample in a study of metastatic and nonmetastatic thyroid tumors. TCRdb reprocessed the PCR reads using MiXCR. Altogether 35,000 to 50,000 clones are present, less than 5% being singletons, with the ten largest covering approximately 9.5%. The sample taken for sequencing was blood. These receptors were obtained from a female donor with papillary thyroid cancer or a benign thyroid nodule (not recorded which). Some clones in this sample may be carry-over from other donors' samples. CDR3s include the opening cysteine and the closing phenylalanine or tryptophan.

CASRPHNQGDNEQFF	TRBV2	TRBJ2-1
CASSDGQGIRTEAFF	TRBV2	TRBJ1-1
CSAPRLAGEAEQFF	TRBV20-1	TRBJ2-1
CASSIGGFQETQYF	TRBV19	TRBJ2-5
CSARSHQETQYF	TRBV20-1	TRBJ2-5
CASSETGTERSEAFF	TRBV6-1	TRBJ1-1
CASSKGLAGGEQYF	TRBV19	TRBJ2-7
CASSQEVDTGDSYEQYF	TRBV4-2	TRBJ2-7
CAIADPTSGSDTQYF	TRBV12-3/TRBV12-4	TRBJ2-3
CASSLAGVNYEQYF	TRBV28	TRBJ2-7
CASRRGLGTEKETQYF	TRBV12-3/TRBV12-4	TRBJ2-5
CASGFQGGTTSPYEQYF	TRBV12-5	TRBJ2-7
CASTPGQGWDGYTF	TRBV5-1	TRBJ1-2
CSARVRVDYEQYF	TRBV20-1	TRBJ2-7
CASSVEESSYEQYF	TRBV6-1	TRBJ2-7
CASSERETGELFF	TRBV25-1	TRBJ2-2
CASNGGRVGPLFANTGELFF	TRBV6-4	TRBJ2-2
CASRLRGPTGELFF	TRBV27	TRBJ2-2
CASTSVGGTGELFF	TRBV2	TRBJ2-2
CASSRGGSGTDTQYF	TRBV7-3	TRBJ2-3
CASSLSQEQYF	TRBV12-3/TRBV12-4	TRBJ2-7
CSARGLAGGENEHFF	TRBV20-1	TRBJ2-1
CASSETGTSGSYEQYF	TRBV6-1	TRBJ2-7
CASRVSGANVMTF	TRBV27	TRBJ2-6